A selection of T cell receptor beta chains follows, all from one sample in a study of control samples from healthy donors and cancer patients. The assay was immunoSEQ multiplex PCR, and TCRdb's table has in-frame clones only and misses some. The sample has 150,000 to 200,000 clones; around 88% are singletons. The sample comprised blood. These receptor sequences come from a woman under 40 in good health. CDR3s leave out the opening cysteine and the closing phenylalanine or tryptophan. Each record gives: CDR3 length, V gene, CDR3 protein.

14,TRBV7-9,ASSFPTGLGNSPLH
13,TRBV18,ASLSSGDPRNEQF
12,TRBV21-1,ASSTRRTNEKLF
12,TRBV5-4,ASSLEGTQETQY
12,TRBV27,ASSLIRGRTEAF
11,TRBV2,ASWPSVNTEAF
11,TRBV6-1,ASSDPPLYGYT
9,TRBV30,AGDRYYGYT
13,TRBV14,ASSQDGTGSRTYT
14,TRBV25-1,ASSDLVGESSYEQY
16,TRBV5-1,ASSLGGTGGVGANVLT
11,TRBV29-1,SVIRTGGTEAF
11,TRBV30,AWEVGGYYGYT
13,TRBV4-2,ASSRDPGQSYEQY
13,TRBV27,ASSPRLAGMETQY
15,TRBV10-3,AISESHVGGDLDGYT
12,TRBV7-9,ASTLTGTNEKLF
12,TRBV18,ASSSVGEDNEQF
17,TRBV5-4,ASSLDGLAGGPLGETQY
12,TRBV7-8,ASSPIDRDYGYT
15,TRBV5-1,ASSQARAGVGTGELF
12,TRBV5-1,ASSSWTGGETQY